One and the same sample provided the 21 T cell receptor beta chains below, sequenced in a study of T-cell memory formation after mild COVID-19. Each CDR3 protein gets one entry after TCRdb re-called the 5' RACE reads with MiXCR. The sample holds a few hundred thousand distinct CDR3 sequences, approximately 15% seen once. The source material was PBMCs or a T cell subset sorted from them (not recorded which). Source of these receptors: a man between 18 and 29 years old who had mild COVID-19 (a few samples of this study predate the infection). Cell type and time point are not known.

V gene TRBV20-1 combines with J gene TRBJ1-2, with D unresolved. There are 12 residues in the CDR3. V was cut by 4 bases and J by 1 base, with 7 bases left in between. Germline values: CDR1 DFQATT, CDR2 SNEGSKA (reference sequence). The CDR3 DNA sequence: TGCAGTGCTATTCCGGATAACTATGGCTACACCTTC. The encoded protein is CSAIPDNYGYTF.

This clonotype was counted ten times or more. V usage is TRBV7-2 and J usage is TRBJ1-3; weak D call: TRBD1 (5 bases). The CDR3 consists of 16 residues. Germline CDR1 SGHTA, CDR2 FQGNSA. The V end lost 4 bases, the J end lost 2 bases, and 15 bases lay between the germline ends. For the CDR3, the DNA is TGTGCCAGCAGCTCCTACAGGAGGCAGGCTGGAAACACCATATATTTT. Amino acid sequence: CASSSYRRQAGNTIYF.

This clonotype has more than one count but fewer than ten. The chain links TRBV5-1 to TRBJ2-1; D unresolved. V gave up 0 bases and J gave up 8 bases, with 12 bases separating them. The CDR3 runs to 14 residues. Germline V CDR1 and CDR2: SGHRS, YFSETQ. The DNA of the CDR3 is TGCGCCAGCAGCTTGGCATGGCAGTCTGATGAGCAGTTCTTC. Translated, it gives CASSLAWQSDEQFF.

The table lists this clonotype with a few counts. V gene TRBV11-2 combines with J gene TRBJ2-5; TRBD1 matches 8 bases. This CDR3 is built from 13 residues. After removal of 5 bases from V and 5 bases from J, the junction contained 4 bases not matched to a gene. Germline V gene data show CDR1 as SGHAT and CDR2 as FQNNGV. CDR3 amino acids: CASSPRGLETQYF. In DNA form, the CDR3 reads TGTGCCAGCAGCCCCAGGGGGCTCGAGACCCAGTACTTC.

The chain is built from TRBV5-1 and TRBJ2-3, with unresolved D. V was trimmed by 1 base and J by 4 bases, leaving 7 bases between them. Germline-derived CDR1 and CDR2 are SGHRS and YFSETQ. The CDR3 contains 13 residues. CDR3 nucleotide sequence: TGCGCCAGCAGCTTGAACGGGCCAGATACGCAGTATTTT. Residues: CASSLNGPDTQYF.

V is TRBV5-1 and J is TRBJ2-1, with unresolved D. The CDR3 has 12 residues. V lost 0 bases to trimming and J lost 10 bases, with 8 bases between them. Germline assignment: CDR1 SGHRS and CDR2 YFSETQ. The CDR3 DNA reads TGCGCCAGCAGCTTGGGAGCCTACGAGCAGTTCTTC. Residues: CASSLGAYEQFF.

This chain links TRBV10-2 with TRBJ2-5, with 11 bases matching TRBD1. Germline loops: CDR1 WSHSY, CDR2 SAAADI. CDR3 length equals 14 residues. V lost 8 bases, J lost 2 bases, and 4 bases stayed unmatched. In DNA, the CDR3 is TGCGCCAGCTCGGACAGGGGGCCGCAAGAGACCCAGTACTTC. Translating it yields CASSDRGPQETQYF.

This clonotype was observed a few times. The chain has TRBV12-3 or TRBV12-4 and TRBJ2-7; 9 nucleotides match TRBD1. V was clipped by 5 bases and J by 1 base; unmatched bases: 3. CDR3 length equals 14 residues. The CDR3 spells CASSPGTGSYEQYV. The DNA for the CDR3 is TGTGCCAGCAGTCCCGGGACAGGGTCCTACGAGCAGTACGTC.

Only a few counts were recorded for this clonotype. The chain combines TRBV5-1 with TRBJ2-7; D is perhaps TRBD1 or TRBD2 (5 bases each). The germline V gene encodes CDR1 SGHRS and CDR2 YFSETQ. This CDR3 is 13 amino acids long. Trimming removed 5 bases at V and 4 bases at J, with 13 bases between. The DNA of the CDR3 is TGCGCCAGCAGTCCTGGGACCTGGTACGAGCAGTACTTC. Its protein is CASSPGTWYEQYF.

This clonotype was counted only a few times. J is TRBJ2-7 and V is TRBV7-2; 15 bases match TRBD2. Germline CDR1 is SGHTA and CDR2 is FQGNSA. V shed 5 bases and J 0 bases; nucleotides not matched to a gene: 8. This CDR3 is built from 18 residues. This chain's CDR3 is CASSLGTSGGWSSYEQYF. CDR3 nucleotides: TGTGCCAGCAGCCTCGGGACTAGCGGGGGGTGGAGCTCCTACGAGCAGTACTTC.

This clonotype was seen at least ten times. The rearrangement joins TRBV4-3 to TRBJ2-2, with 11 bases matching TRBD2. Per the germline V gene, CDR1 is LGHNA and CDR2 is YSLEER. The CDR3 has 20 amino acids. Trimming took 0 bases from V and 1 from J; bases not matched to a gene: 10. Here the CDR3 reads CASSQEAALAGGMNTGELFF. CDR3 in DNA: TGCGCCAGCAGCCAAGAGGCGGCGCTAGCGGGGGGAATGAACACCGGGGAGCTGTTTTTT.

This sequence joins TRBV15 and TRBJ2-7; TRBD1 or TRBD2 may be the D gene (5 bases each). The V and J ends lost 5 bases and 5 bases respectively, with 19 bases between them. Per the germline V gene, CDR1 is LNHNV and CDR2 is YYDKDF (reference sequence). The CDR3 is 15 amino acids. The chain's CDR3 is CATSPRDGSRDEQYF. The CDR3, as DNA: TGTGCCACCAGCCCACGGGACGGCTCTAGGGACGAGCAGTACTTC. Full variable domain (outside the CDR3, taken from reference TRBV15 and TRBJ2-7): DAMVIQNPRYQVTQFGKPVTLSCSQTLNHNVMYWYQQKSSQAPKLLFHYYDKDFNNEADTPDNFQSRRPNTSFCFLDIRSPGLGDTAMYLCATSPRDGSRDEQYFGPGTRLTVT.

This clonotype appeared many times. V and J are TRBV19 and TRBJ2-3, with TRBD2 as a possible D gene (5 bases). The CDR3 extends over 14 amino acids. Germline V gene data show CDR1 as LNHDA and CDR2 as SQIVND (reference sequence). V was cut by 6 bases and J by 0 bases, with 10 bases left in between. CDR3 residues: CASSPGSSTDTQYF. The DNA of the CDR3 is TGTGCCAGTAGCCCGGGGTCTAGCACAGATACGCAGTATTTT. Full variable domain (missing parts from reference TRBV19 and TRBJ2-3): DGGITQSPKYLFRKEGQNVTLSCEQNLNHDAMYWYRQDPGQGLRLIYYSQIVNDFQKGDIAEGYSVSREKKESFPLTVTSAQKNPTAFYLCASSPGSSTDTQYFGPGTRLTVL.

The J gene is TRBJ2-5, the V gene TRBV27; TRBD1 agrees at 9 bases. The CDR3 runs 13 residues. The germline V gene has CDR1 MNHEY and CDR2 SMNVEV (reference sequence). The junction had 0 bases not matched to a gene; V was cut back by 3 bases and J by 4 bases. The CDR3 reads CASSLTGGETQYF. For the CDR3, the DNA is TGTGCCAGCAGTTTGACAGGGGGAGAGACCCAGTACTTC.

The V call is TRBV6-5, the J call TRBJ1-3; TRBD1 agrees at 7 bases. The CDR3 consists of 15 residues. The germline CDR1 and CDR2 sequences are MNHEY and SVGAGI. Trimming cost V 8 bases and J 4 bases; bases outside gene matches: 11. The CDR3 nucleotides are TGTGCCAGCGCCACGGAGGGGGCAGGAGGAAACACCATATATTTT. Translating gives CASATEGAGGNTIYF.

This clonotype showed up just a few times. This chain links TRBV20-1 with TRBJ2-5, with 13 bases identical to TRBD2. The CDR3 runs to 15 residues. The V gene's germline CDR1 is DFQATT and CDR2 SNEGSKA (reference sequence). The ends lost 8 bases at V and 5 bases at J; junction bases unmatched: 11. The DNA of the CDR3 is TGCAGTCGAAAAGGGACTAGCGGGGTCGGGGAGACCCAGTACTTC. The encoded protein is CSRKGTSGVGETQYF.

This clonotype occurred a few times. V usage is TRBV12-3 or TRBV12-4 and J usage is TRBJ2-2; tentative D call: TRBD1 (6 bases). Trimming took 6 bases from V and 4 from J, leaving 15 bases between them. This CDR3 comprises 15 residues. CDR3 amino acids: CASSNQQGVTGELFF. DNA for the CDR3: TGTGCCAGCAGCAACCAACAGGGTGTCACCGGGGAGCTGTTTTTT.

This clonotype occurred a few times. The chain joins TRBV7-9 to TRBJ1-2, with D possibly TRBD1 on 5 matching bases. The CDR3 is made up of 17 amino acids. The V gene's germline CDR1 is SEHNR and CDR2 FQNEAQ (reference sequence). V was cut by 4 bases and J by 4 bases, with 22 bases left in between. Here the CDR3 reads CASSYSLQGTTIYGYTF. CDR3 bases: TGTGCCAGCAGCTACTCCCTGCAGGGAACCACTATCTATGGCTACACCTTC.

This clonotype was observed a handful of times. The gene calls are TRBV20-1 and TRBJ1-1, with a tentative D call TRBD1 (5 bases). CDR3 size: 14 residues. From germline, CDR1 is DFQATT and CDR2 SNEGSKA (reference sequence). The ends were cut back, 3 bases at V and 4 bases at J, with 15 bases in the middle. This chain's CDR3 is CSARAARGATEAFF. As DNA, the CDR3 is TGCAGTGCTAGGGCAGCTAGGGGTGCCACTGAAGCTTTCTTT.

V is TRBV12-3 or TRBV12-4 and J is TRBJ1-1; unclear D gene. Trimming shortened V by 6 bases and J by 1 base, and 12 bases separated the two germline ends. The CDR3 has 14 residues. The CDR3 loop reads CASSVHGKNTEAFF. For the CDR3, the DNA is TGTGCCAGCAGCGTACACGGGAAGAACACTGAAGCTTTCTTT.

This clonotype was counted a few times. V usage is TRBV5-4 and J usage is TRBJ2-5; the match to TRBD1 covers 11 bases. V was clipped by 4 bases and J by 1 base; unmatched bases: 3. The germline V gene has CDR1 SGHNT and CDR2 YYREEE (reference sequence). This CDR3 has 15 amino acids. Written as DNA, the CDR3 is TGTGCCAGCAGCCGGGGACAGGGGGGCCAAGAGACCCAGTACTTC. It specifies CASSRGQGGQETQYF.